Below, one TCR beta chain is given with its context. The antigen is unknown. The CDR3 has 16 amino acids. The entry originates in a study of persistence of HIV-infected CD4 T cells. Turning to the study itself: Donors were ART-treated; their CMV- and Gag-responding CD4+ T cells were isolated.

The stimulus was an HIV-1 Gag 15-mer peptide pool, approximately 0.93 ug/peptide/mL. CD40L-negative CD69-negative CD45RO-high memory CD4+ T cells were sorted as populations depleted of antigen-responding cells. Donors were HIV-1-infected adults who began suppressive ART during chronic infection. PBMCs were depleted of CD8+ T cells before stimulation. The libraries were made with immunoSEQ version 4 in survey mode. This table comes from immunoSEQ multiplex PCR, and its TCRdb copy is limited to in-frame clones, with some not included. Altogether more than 30,000 clones are present, more than 75% being singletons, with the ten largest covering around 0.88%.

The sequence came from an adult with HIV. The donor label of this sample is uncertain. The V gene is TRBV21-1, the J gene TRBJ2-3. TRBV21-1 is deemed a pseudogene. The specimen was cultured CD4+ T cells from PBMCs, collected from a patient who received antiretroviral therapy. CDR3 loop: CASSKAPGPLADTQYF. The DNA for the CDR3 is TGTGCCAGCAGCAAAGCCCCAGGACCCCTAGCAGATACGCAGTATTTT.